The following is a T cell receptor (beta chain) sequence with its context. As yet, its antigen is unknown. The data stem from a study of CD4 T cells in relation to SARS-CoV-2 and coronaviruses. TCRdb's table, derived via immunoSEQ multiplex PCR, lists solely in-frame clones and lacks some. The table records about 37,000 clones, 82% of them present only once. Sequenced material: naive CD4+ T cells from PBMCs, cultured in vitro. Regarding subset: naive CD4+ T cells isolated by negative enrichment. This TCR derives from an adult with COVID-19.

CDR3 in DNA: TGTGCCAGTAGTAGCCACAGGGGGCCTGACACTGAAGCTTTCTTT. Translation gives CASSSHRGPDTEAFF. V and J are TRBV19 and TRBJ1-1, with 9 positions matching TRBD1. This CDR3 spans 15 amino acids. Germline V lookup: CDR1 LNHDA, CDR2 SQIVND (reference sequence). The junction had 6 bases not matched to a gene; V was cut back by 4 bases and J by 3 bases.